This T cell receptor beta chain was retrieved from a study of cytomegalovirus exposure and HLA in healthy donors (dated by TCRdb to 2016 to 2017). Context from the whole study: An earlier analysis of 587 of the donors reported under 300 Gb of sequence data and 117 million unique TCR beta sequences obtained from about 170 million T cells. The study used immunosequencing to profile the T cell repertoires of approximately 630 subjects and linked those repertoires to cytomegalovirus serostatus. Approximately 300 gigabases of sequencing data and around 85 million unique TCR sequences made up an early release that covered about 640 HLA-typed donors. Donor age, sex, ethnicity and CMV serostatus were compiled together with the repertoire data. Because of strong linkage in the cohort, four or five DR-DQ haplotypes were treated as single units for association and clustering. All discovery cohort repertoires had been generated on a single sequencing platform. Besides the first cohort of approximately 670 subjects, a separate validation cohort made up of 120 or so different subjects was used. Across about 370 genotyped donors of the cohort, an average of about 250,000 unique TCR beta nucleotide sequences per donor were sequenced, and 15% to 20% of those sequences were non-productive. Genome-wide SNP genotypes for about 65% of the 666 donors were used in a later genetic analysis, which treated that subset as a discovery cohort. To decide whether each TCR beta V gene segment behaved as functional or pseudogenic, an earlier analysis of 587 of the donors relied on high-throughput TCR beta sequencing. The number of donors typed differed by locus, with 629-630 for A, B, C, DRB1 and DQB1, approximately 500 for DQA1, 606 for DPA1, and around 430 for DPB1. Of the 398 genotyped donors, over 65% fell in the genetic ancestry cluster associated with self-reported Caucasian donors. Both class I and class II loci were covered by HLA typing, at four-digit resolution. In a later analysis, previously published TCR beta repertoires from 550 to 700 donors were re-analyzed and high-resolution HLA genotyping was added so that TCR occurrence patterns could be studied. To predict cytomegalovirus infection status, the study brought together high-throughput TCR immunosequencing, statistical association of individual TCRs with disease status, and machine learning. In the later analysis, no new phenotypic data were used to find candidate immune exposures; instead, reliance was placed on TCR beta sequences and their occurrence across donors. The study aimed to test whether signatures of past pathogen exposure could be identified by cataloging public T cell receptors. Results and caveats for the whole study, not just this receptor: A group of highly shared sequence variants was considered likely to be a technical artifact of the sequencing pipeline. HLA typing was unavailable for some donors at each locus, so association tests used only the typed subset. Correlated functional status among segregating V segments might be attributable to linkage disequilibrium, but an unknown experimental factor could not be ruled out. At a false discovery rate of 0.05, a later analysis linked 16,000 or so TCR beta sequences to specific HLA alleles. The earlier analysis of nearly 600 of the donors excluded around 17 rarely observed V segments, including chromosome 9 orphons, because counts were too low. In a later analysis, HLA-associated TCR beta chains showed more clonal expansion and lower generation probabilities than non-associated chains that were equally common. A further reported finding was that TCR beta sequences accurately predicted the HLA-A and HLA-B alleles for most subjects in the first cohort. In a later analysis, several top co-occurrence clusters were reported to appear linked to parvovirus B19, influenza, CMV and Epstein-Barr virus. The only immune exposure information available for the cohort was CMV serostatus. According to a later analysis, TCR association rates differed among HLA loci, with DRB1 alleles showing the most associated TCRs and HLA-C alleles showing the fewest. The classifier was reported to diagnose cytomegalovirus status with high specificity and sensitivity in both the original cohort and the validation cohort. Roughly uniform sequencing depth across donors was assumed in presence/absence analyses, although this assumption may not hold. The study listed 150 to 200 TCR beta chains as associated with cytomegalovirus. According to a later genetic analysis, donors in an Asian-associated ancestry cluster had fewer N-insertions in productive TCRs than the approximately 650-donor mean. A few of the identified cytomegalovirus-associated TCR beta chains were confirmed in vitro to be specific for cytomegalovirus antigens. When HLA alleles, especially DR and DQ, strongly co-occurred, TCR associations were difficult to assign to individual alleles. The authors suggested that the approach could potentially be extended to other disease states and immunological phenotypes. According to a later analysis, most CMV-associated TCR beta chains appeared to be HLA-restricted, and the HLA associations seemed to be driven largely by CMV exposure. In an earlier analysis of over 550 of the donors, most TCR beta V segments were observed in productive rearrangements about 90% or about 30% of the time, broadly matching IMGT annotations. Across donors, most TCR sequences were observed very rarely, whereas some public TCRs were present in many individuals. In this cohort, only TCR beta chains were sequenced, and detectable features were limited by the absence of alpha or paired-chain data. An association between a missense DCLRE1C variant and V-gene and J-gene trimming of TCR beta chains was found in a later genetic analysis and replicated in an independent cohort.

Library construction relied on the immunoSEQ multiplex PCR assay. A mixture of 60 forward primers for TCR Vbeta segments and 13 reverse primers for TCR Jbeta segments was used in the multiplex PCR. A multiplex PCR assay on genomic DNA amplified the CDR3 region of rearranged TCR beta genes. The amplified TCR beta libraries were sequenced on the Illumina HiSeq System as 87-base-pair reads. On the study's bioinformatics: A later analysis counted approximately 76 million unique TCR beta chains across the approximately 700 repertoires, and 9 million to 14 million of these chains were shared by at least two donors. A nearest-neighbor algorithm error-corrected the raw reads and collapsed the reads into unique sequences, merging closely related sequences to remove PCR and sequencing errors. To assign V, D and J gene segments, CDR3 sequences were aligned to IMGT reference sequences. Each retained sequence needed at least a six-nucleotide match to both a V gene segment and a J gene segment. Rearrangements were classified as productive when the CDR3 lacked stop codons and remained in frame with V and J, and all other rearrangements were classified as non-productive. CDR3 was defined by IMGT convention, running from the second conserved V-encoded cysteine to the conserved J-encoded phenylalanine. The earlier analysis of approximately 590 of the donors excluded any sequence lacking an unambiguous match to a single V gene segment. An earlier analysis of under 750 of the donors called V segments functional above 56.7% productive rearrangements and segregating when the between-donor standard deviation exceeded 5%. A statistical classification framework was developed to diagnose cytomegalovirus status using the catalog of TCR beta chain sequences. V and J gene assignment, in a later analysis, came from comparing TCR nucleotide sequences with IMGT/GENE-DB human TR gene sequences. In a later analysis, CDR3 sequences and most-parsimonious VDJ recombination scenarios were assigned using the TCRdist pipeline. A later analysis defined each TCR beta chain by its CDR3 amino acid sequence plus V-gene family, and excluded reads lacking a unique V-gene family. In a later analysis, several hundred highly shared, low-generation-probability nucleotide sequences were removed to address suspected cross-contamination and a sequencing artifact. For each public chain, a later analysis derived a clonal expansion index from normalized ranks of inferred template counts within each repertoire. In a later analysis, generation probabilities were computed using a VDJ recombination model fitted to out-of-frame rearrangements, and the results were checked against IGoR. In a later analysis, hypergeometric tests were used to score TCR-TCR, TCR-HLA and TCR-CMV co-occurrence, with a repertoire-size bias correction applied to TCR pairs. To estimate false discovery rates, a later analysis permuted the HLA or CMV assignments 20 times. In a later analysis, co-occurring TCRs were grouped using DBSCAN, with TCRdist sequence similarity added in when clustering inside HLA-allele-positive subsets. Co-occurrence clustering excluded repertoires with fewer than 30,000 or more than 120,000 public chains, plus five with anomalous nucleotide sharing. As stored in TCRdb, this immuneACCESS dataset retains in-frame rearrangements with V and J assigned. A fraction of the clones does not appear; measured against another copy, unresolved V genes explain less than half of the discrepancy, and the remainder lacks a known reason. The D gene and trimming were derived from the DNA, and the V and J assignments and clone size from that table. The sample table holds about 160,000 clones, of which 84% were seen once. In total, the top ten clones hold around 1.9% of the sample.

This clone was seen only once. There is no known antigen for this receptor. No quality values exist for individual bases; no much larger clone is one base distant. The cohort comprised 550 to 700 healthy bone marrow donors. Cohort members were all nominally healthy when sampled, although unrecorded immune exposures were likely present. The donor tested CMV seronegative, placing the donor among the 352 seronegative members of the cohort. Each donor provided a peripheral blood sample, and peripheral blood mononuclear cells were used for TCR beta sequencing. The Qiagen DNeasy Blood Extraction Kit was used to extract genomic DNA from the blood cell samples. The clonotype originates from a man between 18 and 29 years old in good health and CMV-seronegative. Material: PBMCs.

The CDR3 loop reads CASSAGEDTQYF. The nucleotide sequence is TGTGCCAGCAGCGCCGGGGAGGATACGCAGTATTTT. The chain is made from TRBV9 and TRBJ2-3; TRBD2 is possibly the D segment (5 matching bases). The CDR3 covers 12 residues, taking in both the cysteine and the phenylalanine. Left in the record is the CDR3 DNA by itself, 36 bases read in frame from the first base. Trimming takes 3 bases from V and 6 bases from J, and the germline ends sit 8 bases apart. Taken from the germline V gene, the CDR1 and CDR2 loops are SGDLS and YYNGEE.